The 18 T cell receptor beta chains below come from one sample, sequenced in a study of blood T cell repertoires in COVID-19. This table comes from immunoSEQ multiplex PCR, and its TCRdb copy is limited to in-frame clones, with some not included. The sample gives about 69,000 clones, roughly 80% of which show up once; 8.5% to 10% is in the top ten. The sequencing input was peripheral blood. These receptors were collected from a woman older than 75 with acute or convalescent COVID-19.

As concerns this clone: Other DNA sequences within the sample encode an identical CDR3. The V and J genes are TRBV5-4 and TRBJ1-2, with 7 bases aligning to TRBD1. The CDR3 has 14 residues. V shed 5 bases, J shed 2 bases, and the junction held 6 bases outside the gene matches. Germline V gives CDR1 SGHNT, CDR2 YYREEE (reference sequence). The CDR3 region has the DNA TGTGCCAGCAGTTCGGGACAGCGAAACTATGGCTACACCTTC. Protein sequence: CASSSGQRNYGYTF.

The V and J genes are TRBV6-1 and TRBJ1-2, with 9 bases that match TRBD1. Germline V gene data show CDR1 as MNHNS and CDR2 as SASEGT. CDR3 length: 16 amino acids. The V gene end was trimmed by 4 bases and the J gene end by 7 bases; junction bases not matched to a gene: 13. The CDR3 coding sequence is TGTGCCAGCAGTGTGGATCCGGGACAGGGATCGGTTGGCTACACCTTC. Translating it yields CASSVDPGQGSVGYTF.

DNA of the CDR3: TGCGCCAGCACTCCGTACTTATACGGGGAGTGGTTCTTC. Translating gives CASTPYLYGEWFF. V gene TRBV10-1 combines with J gene TRBJ2-1; tentative D call: TRBD2 (5 bases). Between the trimmed V and J ends, which lost 7 bases and 15 bases, there was a span of 22 bases. CDR1 WNHNN and CDR2 SYGVQD come from the germline V gene (reference sequence). The CDR3 loop spans 13 amino acids.

V and J are TRBV19 and TRBJ1-1; D perhaps matches TRBD1 (5 bases). V lost 2 bases and J 5 bases, leaving 15 bases between the germline ends. Germline CDR1 reads LNHDA; CDR2 reads SQIVND (reference sequence). The CDR3 runs 15 residues. CDR3 loop: CASSIRGTLITEAFF. DNA for the CDR3: TGTGCCAGTAGTATACGGGGGACCCTTATAACTGAAGCTTTCTTT.

J is TRBJ2-2 and V is TRBV6-5; 9 bases fit TRBD1. This CDR3 region has 15 residues. The germline V gene has CDR1 MNHEY and CDR2 SVGAGI. With 6 bases clipped from V and 4 bases from J, the junction kept 6 bases outside the gene matches. The CDR3 nucleotides read TGTGCCAGCAGCCGGGACAGGGTCAGCACCGGGGAGCTGTTTTTT. It encodes CASSRDRVSTGELFF.

This clone was observed a few times. This chain links TRBV9 with TRBJ1-2; 10 bases map to TRBD1. The CDR3 totals 14 residues. V lost 3 bases, J lost 8 bases, and 7 bases stayed unmatched. CDR1 and CDR2 from the germline V gene are SGDLS and YYNGEE. The CDR3 loop reads CASSEIGTGEGYTF. As DNA, the CDR3 is TGTGCCAGCAGCGAGATCGGGACAGGGGAAGGCTACACCTTC.

This clone has just one count. The chain couples TRBV18 to TRBJ1-1; perhaps TRBD1 as D (5 bases). CDR1 is KGHSH and CDR2 is LQKENI in the germline V gene. The CDR3 runs 14 residues. The ends were cut back, 3 bases at V and 2 bases at J, with 10 bases in the middle. CDR3 sequence: CASSPGHQNTEAFF. CDR3 coding DNA: TGTGCCAGCTCACCCGGACACCAAAACACTGAAGCTTTCTTT. Complete variable domain (other parts from reference TRBV18 and TRBJ1-1): NAGVMQNPRHLVRRRGQEARLRCSPMKGHSHVYWYRQLPEEGLKFMVYLQKENIIDESGMPKERFSAEFPKEGPSILRIQQVVRGDSAAYFCASSPGHQNTEAFFGQGTRLTVV.

The CDR3 spells CASSSRQGTNSPLHF. The CDR3 nucleotides are TGTGCCAGCAGTTCTAGACAGGGAACGAATTCACCCCTCCACTTT. The chain employs TRBV6-1 and TRBJ1-6; TRBD1 agrees at 7 bases. After removal of 5 bases from V and 7 bases from J, the junction contained 8 bases not matched to a gene. CDR3 size: 15 residues. Germline CDR1 is MNHNS and CDR2 is SASEGT.

The chain uses TRBV19 and TRBJ1-5, with 9 bases identical to TRBD1. Germline loops: CDR1 LNHDA, CDR2 SQIVND (reference sequence). V was clipped by 3 bases and J by 7 bases; unmatched bases: 10. The CDR3 is 16 amino acids. CDR3: CASSIGRGQGRQPQHF. Written as DNA, the CDR3 is TGTGCCAGTAGTATTGGGAGGGGACAGGGCAGGCAGCCCCAGCATTTT.

V and J are TRBV3-1 (or the pseudogene TRBV3-2) and TRBJ2-1, with 9 bases matching TRBD1. From germline, CDR1 is LGHDT and CDR2 YNNKEL (reference sequence). J lost 4 bases, V lost 4 bases, and 5 bases had no gene match. This CDR3 comprises 15 residues. CDR3 sequence reads: CASSLPGQGYNEQFF. The CDR3 DNA is TGTGCCAGCAGCCTTCCGGGACAGGGATACAATGAGCAGTTCTTC.

The chain has TRBV6-1 and TRBJ1-5; no clear D gene. The V gene lost 2 bases and the J gene lost 4 bases, with 9 bases spanning the gap. Per the germline V gene, CDR1 is MNHNS and CDR2 is SASEGT. The CDR3 has 14 amino acids. CDR3 DNA sequence: TGTGCCAGCAGTGAATCGGGAGGTAATCAGCCCCAGCATTTT. This sequence encodes CASSESGGNQPQHF.

The V call is TRBV5-5, the J call TRBJ2-1; D might be TRBD1 (5 bases). Germline V CDR1 and CDR2: SGHKS, YYEKEE (reference sequence). CDR3 length: 15 amino acids. Trimming removed 3 bases at V and 0 bases at J, with 10 bases between. The CDR3: CASSYTGSSYNEQFF. The CDR3 coding sequence is TGTGCCAGCAGCTACACAGGTAGCTCCTACAATGAGCAGTTCTTC.

This clone has only one observation. This rearrangement joins TRBV6-2 or TRBV6-3 to TRBJ2-5; 10 bases are a match to TRBD2. This CDR3 is built from 19 residues. The germline V gene has CDR1 MNHEY and CDR2 SVGEGT. Germline trimming cut 5 bases from V and 0 bases from J; bases unmatched to any gene: 15. The CDR3 nucleotides read TGTGCCAGCAGTCGCCGACTTAGCGGGGGGCGTCGGTACCAAGAGACCCAGTACTTC. The encoded protein is CASSRRLSGGRRYQETQYF.

This chain joins TRBV12-3 or TRBV12-4 and TRBJ2-3, with unresolved D. The CDR3 has 13 amino acids. The V end was cut by 2 bases, the J end by 3 bases, with 6 bases between. DNA for the CDR3: TGTGCCAGCAGTTTAAGAGTGACAGATACGCAGTATTTT. Residues: CASSLRVTDTQYF.

This chain connects TRBV7-8 to TRBJ1-2, with 8 bases identical to TRBD1. J was trimmed by 3 bases and V by 4 bases; bases with no gene match: 1. The CDR3 sequence is 13 residues long. Germline values: CDR1 SGHVS, CDR2 FQNEAQ. The CDR3 reads CASSSDRDYGYTF. The CDR3 DNA sequence: TGTGCCAGCAGCTCGGACAGGGACTATGGCTACACCTTC.

This sequence joins TRBV19 and TRBJ1-2; tentative D call: TRBD1 (5 bases). The germline V and J ends were trimmed by 6 bases and 4 bases, with 9 bases remaining between them. The germline V gene encodes CDR1 LNHDA and CDR2 SQIVND (reference sequence). CDR3 length equals 12 residues. Here the CDR3 reads CASSSGPYGYTF. The CDR3 DNA reads TGTGCCAGTAGCTCAGGGCCCTATGGCTACACCTTC.

The chain uses TRBV25-1 and TRBJ2-6; 7 bases agree with TRBD2. This CDR3 spans 16 amino acids. With V trimmed by 4 bases and J by 0 bases, 3 bases remained unmatched. Germline assignment: CDR1 MGHDK and CDR2 SYGVNS. CDR3 amino acids: CASSGGEGSGANVLTF. The DNA for the CDR3 is TGTGCCAGCAGTGGGGGGGAGGGCTCTGGGGCCAACGTCCTGACTTTC.

CDR3 in amino acids: CASSFGTYNSPLHF. Here the CDR3 DNA reads TGTGCCAGCAGCTTCGGGACCTATAATTCACCCCTCCACTTT. The chain links TRBV5-6 to TRBJ1-6; D remains ambiguous. Trimming removed 2 bases at V and 2 bases at J, with 5 bases between. CDR1 is SGHDT, CDR2 YYEEEE, per germline. This CDR3 has 14 amino acids.